One and the same sample provided the 30 T cell receptor beta chains below, sequenced in a study of cytomegalovirus exposure and HLA in healthy donors. Assay used: immunoSEQ multiplex PCR; TCRdb lists only in-frame clones, some missing. Of about 73,000 clones in the sample, about 95% are singletons; the top ten hold about 3%. Specimen: PBMCs. These receptors originate from a man in his late teens or twenties in good health and CMV-seronegative.

The chain joins TRBV11-2 to TRBJ2-2, with D possibly TRBD2 on 5 matching bases. Germline-derived CDR1 and CDR2 are SGHAT and FQNNGV. Trimming took off 5 bases at V and 5 bases at J, with 12 bases between the two ends. CDR3 size: 14 residues. The CDR3 coding sequence is TGTGCCAGCAGCCGGACCACGGGGACCGGGGAGCTGTTTTTT. Its protein product is CASSRTTGTGELFF.

The chain recombines TRBV7-2 with TRBJ1-2; TRBD1 is a possible D gene (5 bases). This CDR3 spans 15 amino acids. The V gene's germline CDR1 is SGHTA and CDR2 FQGNSA. Deletions cut 3 bases from V and 4 bases from J, with 15 bases between. CDR3 in amino acids: CASSLGGASVYGYTF. In DNA, the CDR3 is TGTGCCAGCAGCTTGGGCGGGGCTAGTGTCTATGGCTACACCTTC.

The chain is built from TRBV11-2 and TRBJ2-5; 9 bases line up with TRBD2. V trimming: 4 bases; J trimming: 2 bases; junction bases outside the gene matches: 8. The CDR3 length is 16 residues. CDR1 and CDR2 from the germline V gene are SGHAT and FQNNGV. This CDR3 is CASSSPGGGGQETQYF. The CDR3 bases are TGTGCCAGCAGCTCCCCTGGCGGGGGGGGTCAAGAGACCCAGTACTTC.

The chain recombines TRBV9 with TRBJ2-2; 11 bases are shared with TRBD2. The CDR3 contains 18 residues. J was trimmed by 0 bases and V by 2 bases; bases with no gene match: 6. The V gene's germline CDR1 is SGDLS and CDR2 YYNGEE. For the CDR3, the DNA is TGTGCCAGCAGCGTGTCCGGGACTAGCGGCGCGAACACCGGGGAGCTGTTTTTT. This encodes CASSVSGTSGANTGELFF.

The chain links TRBV4-1 to TRBJ1-4, with 8 positions matching TRBD1. The J segment lost 7 bases and the V segment lost 1 base, leaving 14 bases of the junction unmatched. This CDR3 spans 18 amino acids. Germline values: CDR1 MGHRA, CDR2 YSYEKL. CDR3 nucleotide sequence: TGCGCCAGCAGCCAAGGAAATCATCCCGGGACAGGTGTTGAAAAACTGTTTTTT. This codes for CASSQGNHPGTGVEKLFF.

J is TRBJ1-5 and V is TRBV28, with 7 positions matching TRBD1. The V and J ends lost 6 bases and 3 bases, in that order; junction bases with no gene match: 8. The CDR3 loop spans 15 amino acids. Per the germline V gene, CDR1 is MDHEN and CDR2 is SYDVKM. In DNA, the CDR3 is TGTGCCAGCAGCAGCCGGGACAGCATCAATCAGCCCCAGCATTTT. Translated: CASSSRDSINQPQHF.

The rearrangement links TRBV7-2 to TRBJ1-1; no clear D. CDR3 length: 16 residues. Germline CDR1 and CDR2: SGHTA and FQGNSA. V lost 5 bases, J lost 3 bases, and 19 bases lay in between. CDR3 amino acids: CASSPGMGGGYTEAFF. CDR3 DNA: TGTGCCAGCAGCCCCGGCATGGGAGGAGGGTACACTGAAGCTTTCTTT.

The chain recombines TRBV9 with TRBJ1-1, with a weak D call TRBD1 (6 bases). The CDR3 loop spans 14 amino acids. Between the trimmed V and J ends, which lost 3 bases and 5 bases, there was a span of 14 bases. CDR1 and CDR2 from the germline V gene are SGDLS and YYNGEE. CDR3 DNA sequence: TGTGCCAGCAGCGCTGGGTGGGGGCTAACTGAAGCTTTCTTT. Protein sequence: CASSAGWGLTEAFF.

The V call is TRBV25-1, the J call TRBJ1-4; the match to TRBD1 covers 7 bases. The J segment lost 7 bases and the V segment lost 4 bases, leaving 3 bases of the junction unmatched. Germline V gene data show CDR1 as MGHDK and CDR2 as SYGVNS. The CDR3 covers 13 residues. CDR3 in amino acids: CASSARDSEKLFF. The CDR3 DNA sequence: TGTGCCAGCAGTGCCCGGGACAGTGAAAAACTGTTTTTT. Combining the CDR3 with reference TRBV25-1 and TRBJ1-4 gives the whole variable domain EADIYQTPRYLVIGTGKKITLECSQTMGHDKMYWYQQDPGMELHLIHYSYGVNSTEKGDLSSESTVSRIRTEHFPLTLESARPSHTSQYLCASSARDSEKLFFGSGTQLSVL.

The V call is TRBV5-1, the J call TRBJ1-4, with 10 nucleotides matching TRBD1. Unmatched junction bases numbered 7, after V lost 4 bases and J lost 7 bases. The CDR3 sequence is 15 residues long. The germline CDR1 and CDR2 sequences are SGHRS and YFSETQ. This CDR3 is CASSRGQGWGEKLFF. CDR3 DNA: TGCGCCAGCAGCCGGGGACAGGGGTGGGGTGAAAAACTGTTTTTT.

The rearrangement joins TRBV27 to TRBJ1-2, with D possibly TRBD1 on 6 matching bases. The V and J ends lost 0 bases and 1 base respectively, with 9 bases between them. Germline values: CDR1 MNHEY, CDR2 SMNVEV (reference sequence). The CDR3 consists of 15 residues. The CDR3 loop reads CASSLSDSFNYGYTF. In DNA, the CDR3 is TGTGCCAGCAGTTTATCGGACAGTTTTAACTATGGCTACACCTTC.

The chain is built from TRBV10-3 and TRBJ1-5; D might be TRBD1 (5 bases). This CDR3 region has 12 residues. The V end lost 5 bases, the J end lost 9 bases, and 11 bases lay between the germline ends. Germline V gene sequence: CDR1 ENHRY, CDR2 SYGVKD. Here the CDR3 reads CAISPQGRPQHF. DNA of the CDR3: TGTGCCATCAGTCCCCAGGGTCGGCCCCAGCATTTT.

This chain connects TRBV5-1 to TRBJ2-5; the D gene is possibly TRBD1 (7 bases). Per germline, CDR1 SGHRS and CDR2 YFSETQ. The V end was cut by 4 bases, the J end by 1 base, with 17 bases between. This CDR3 is built from 16 residues. CDR3 residues: CASSPPTGRFQETQYF. CDR3 in DNA: TGCGCCAGCAGCCCGCCGACAGGGAGGTTCCAAGAGACCCAGTACTTC.

The genes are TRBV7-2 and TRBJ1-5; D gene uncertain. The V gene's germline CDR1 is SGHTA and CDR2 FQGNSA. V shed 4 bases and J shed 12 bases, with 16 bases lying between them. The CDR3 covers 13 residues. CDR3 loop: CASSSQRGERQHF. The CDR3 DNA reads as TGTGCCAGCAGCTCCCAGCGGGGAGAGCGCCAGCATTTT.

CDR3 amino acids: CASSLGQPGYYNEAFF. The CDR3 DNA sequence: TGTGCCAGCAGCCTGGGACAGCCAGGGTACTATAACGAAGCTTTCTTT. The chain uses TRBV7-9 and TRBJ1-1, with 7 bases that match TRBD1. V lost 5 bases and J lost 8; bases outside the gene matches: 17. CDR1 SEHNR and CDR2 FQNEAQ come from the germline V gene (reference sequence). The length of the CDR3 is 16 residues.

V is TRBV19 and J is TRBJ2-3; the match to TRBD2 covers 7 bases. CDR3 length equals 13 residues. Germline lookup yields CDR1 LNHDA and CDR2 SQIVND (reference sequence). Losses at the gene ends were 6 bases for V and 5 bases for J; bases not matched to a gene: 5. CDR3 DNA: TGTGCCAGTAGCGGGGGGATGAGAGATACGCAGTATTTT. Its translation is CASSGGMRDTQYF.

As DNA, the CDR3 is TGTGCCAGCAGTTTACCGGGAGGAGGGGGGGGATACTACAATGAGCAGTTCTTC. It specifies CASSLPGGGGGYYNEQFF. The chain joins TRBV28 to TRBJ2-1; D might be TRBD2 (7 bases). Germline-derived CDR1 and CDR2 are MDHEN and SYDVKM. V gave up 2 bases and J gave up 3 bases, with 20 bases separating them. The CDR3 is made up of 18 amino acids.

This chain joins TRBV14 and TRBJ2-5, with a tentative D call TRBD1 (5 bases). CDR1 is SGHDN, CDR2 FVKESK, per germline. The CDR3 has 20 residues. Trimming took off 1 base at V and 1 base at J, with 25 bases between the two ends. In nucleotides, the CDR3 is TGTGCCAGCAGCCAAGCCTACCTGGGGCGGACGCTTGTCCTCCAAGAGACCCAGTACTTC. It translates to CASSQAYLGRTLVLQETQYF.

This clone was counted a few times. The V gene is TRBV13, the J gene TRBJ1-1; D might be TRBD1 (5 bases). The germline gives CDR1 PRHDT, CDR2 FYEKMQ (reference sequence). V dropped 6 bases and J dropped 0 bases, with 14 bases sitting between them. This CDR3 is built from 15 residues. The CDR3 region is CASRVRGGLNTEAFF. CDR3 DNA sequence: TGTGCCAGCAGAGTACGGGGGGGTTTGAACACTGAAGCTTTCTTT.

The CDR3 DNA follows: TGTGCCAGCAGTCCCCTAAGCCAAGGCGGGTCCTATGGCTACACCTTC. It is translated as CASSPLSQGGSYGYTF. The chain combines TRBV6-6 with TRBJ1-2; no clear D gene. Germline CDR1 MNHNY, CDR2 SVGAGI (reference sequence). V dropped 5 bases and J dropped 4 bases, with 20 bases sitting between them. This CDR3 contains 16 residues.

This sequence joins TRBV11-3 and TRBJ2-7; the match to TRBD1 covers 9 bases. The ends lost 5 bases at V and 2 bases at J; junction bases unmatched: 1. This CDR3 has 13 amino acids. Germline V gene sequence: CDR1 SGHNT, CDR2 YENEEA. CDR3 sequence: CASSDRGTYEQYF. Written as DNA, the CDR3 is TGTGCCAGCAGCGACAGGGGGACCTACGAGCAGTACTTC. Full variable domain (outside the CDR3, taken from reference TRBV11-3 and TRBJ2-7): EAGVVQSPRYKIIEKKQPVAFWCNPISGHNTLYWYLQNLGQGPELLIRYENEEAVDDSQLPKDRFSAERLKGVDSTLKIQPAELGDSAVYLCASSDRGTYEQYFGPGTRLTVT.

The chain carries TRBV2 and TRBJ2-7, with 7 positions matching TRBD2. The ends lost 7 bases at V and 7 bases at J; junction bases unmatched: 25. The CDR3 spans 18 residues. Per the germline V gene, CDR1 is SNHLY and CDR2 is FYNNEI. The CDR3 bases are TGTGCCAGCACTCAACGGCTTGCCGGGGAGGGAGGCAATATGGAGCAGTACTTC. Its protein is CASTQRLAGEGGNMEQYF.

V usage is TRBV7-3 and J usage is TRBJ2-1, with D possibly being TRBD1 (5 bases). V was clipped by 5 bases and J by 9 bases, with 14 bases between them. Germline V gene data show CDR1 as SGHTA and CDR2 as FQGTGA. CDR3 length: 13 residues. The CDR3 bases are TGTGCCAGCAGCCGCTCAGGGTTAACTGAGCAGTTCTTC. Protein product: CASSRSGLTEQFF.

This chain links TRBV6-6 with TRBJ2-1; perhaps TRBD2 as D (6 bases). The CDR3 has 15 residues. V was shortened by 5 bases and J by 3 bases, with 14 bases between the two germline ends. Germline CDR1 MNHNY, CDR2 SVGAGI (reference sequence). The CDR3 here is CASSLSGVGYNEQFF. The CDR3 DNA sequence: TGTGCCAGCAGTCTTTCGGGGGTGGGCTACAATGAGCAGTTCTTC.

This clone was seen a single time. V gene TRBV13 combines with J gene TRBJ2-5; 8 bases map to TRBD2. TRBJ2-7 matches the DNA end more closely, so the J call is doubtful. Germline CDR1 and CDR2: PRHDT and FYEKMQ (reference sequence). CDR3 length equals 15 residues. The CDR3: CASSLRGAFAYEQYF. DNA for the CDR3: TGTGCCAGCAGCCTGCGGGGGGCTTTCGCCTACGAGCAGTACTTC.

The chain has TRBV28 and TRBJ1-5; tentative D call: TRBD1 (5 bases). Germline V lookup: CDR1 MDHEN, CDR2 SYDVKM. Trimming stripped 6 bases from V and 4 bases from J, with 19 bases between. The CDR3 sequence is 16 residues long. CDR3 sequence (DNA): TGTGCCAGCAGCCCCCCTAGGGGTTTAGGTAATCAGCCCCAGCATTTT. This sequence encodes CASSPPRGLGNQPQHF.

The chain joins TRBV11-3 to TRBJ2-7; 10 nucleotides align to TRBD1. This CDR3 comprises 14 residues. Germline lookup yields CDR1 SGHNT and CDR2 YENEEA. Germline trimming cut 4 bases from V and 5 bases from J; bases unmatched to any gene: 5. CDR3 region: CASSSGQGNHEQYF. CDR3 DNA sequence: TGTGCCAGCAGCTCGGGACAGGGGAATCACGAGCAGTACTTC.

The chain uses TRBV7-9 and TRBJ2-3, with a possible D match to TRBD2 (5 bases). The CDR3 totals 12 residues. Looked up from germline, CDR1 is SEHNR and CDR2 is FQNEAQ (reference sequence). Trimming removed 6 bases at V and 6 bases at J, with 10 bases between. The CDR3 DNA reads TGTGCCAGCAGTCCAGAGGGCGATACGCAGTATTTT. Its protein is CASSPEGDTQYF.

The rearrangement links TRBV7-2 to TRBJ1-2; D may be TRBD1 (5 bases). The CDR3 loop spans 14 amino acids. V lost 0 bases, J lost 8 bases, and 13 bases lay in between. Germline-derived CDR1 and CDR2 are SGHTA and FQGNSA. The chain's CDR3 is CASSLAARAGGYTF. The CDR3 region has the DNA TGTGCCAGCAGCTTAGCAGCCAGGGCCGGGGGCTACACCTTC.

This chain uses TRBV14 with TRBJ2-5, with 9 nucleotides matching TRBD2. J lost 1 base, V lost 3 bases, and 3 bases had no gene match. Germline values: CDR1 SGHDN, CDR2 FVKESK. The CDR3 length is 15 residues. The CDR3 reads CASSQSAGGQETQYF. CDR3 sequence (DNA): TGTGCCAGCAGCCAGTCAGCGGGGGGCCAAGAGACCCAGTACTTC. The full variable domain, completed using reference TRBV14 and TRBJ2-5, is EAGVTQFPSHSVIEKGQTVTLRCDPISGHDNLYWYRRVMGKEIKFLLHFVKESKQDESGMPNNRFLAERTGGTYSTLKVQPAELEDSGVYFCASSQSAGGQETQYFGPGTRLLVL.